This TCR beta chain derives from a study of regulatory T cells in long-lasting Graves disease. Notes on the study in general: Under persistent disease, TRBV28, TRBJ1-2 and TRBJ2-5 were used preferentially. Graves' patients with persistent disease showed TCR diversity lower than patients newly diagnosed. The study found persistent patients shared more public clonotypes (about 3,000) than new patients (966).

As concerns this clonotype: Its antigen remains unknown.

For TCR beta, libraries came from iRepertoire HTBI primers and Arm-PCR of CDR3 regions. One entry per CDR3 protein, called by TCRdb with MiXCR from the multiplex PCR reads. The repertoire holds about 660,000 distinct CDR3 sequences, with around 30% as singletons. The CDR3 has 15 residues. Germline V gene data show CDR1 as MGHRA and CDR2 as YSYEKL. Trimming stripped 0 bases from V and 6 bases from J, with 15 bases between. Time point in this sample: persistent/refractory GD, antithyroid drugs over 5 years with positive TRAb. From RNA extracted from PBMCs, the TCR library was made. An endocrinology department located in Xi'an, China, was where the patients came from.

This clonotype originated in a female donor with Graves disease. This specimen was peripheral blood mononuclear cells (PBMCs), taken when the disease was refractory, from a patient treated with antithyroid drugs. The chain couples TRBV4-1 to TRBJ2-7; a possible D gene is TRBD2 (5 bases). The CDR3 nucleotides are TGCGCCAGCAGCCAAGAGGACTCTTGGACCACCGAGCAGTACTTC. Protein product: CASSQEDSWTTEQYF.